This TCR beta chain was identified during a study of cytomegalovirus exposure and HLA in healthy donors. In the study overall: A prior study identified just under 120 million unique TCR beta sequences from around 180 million T cells.

Vbeta (60) and Jbeta (13) primers were used in the PCR. The table came from immunoSEQ multiplex PCR; TCRdb's copy has only in-frame clones and leaves some out. The sample lists 95,000 to 150,000 clones, around 84% occurring once. CDR1 and CDR2 from the germline V gene are SGHNT and YYREEE (reference sequence). Trimming stripped 1 base from V and 0 bases from J, with 10 bases between. The CDR3 sequence is 15 residues long. This receptor was obtained from a woman in her 40s in good health and CMV-seronegative. The rearrangement joins TRBV5-4 to TRBJ1-1; unclear D gene. Sample: PBMCs. CDR3 amino acids: CASSLNADMNTEAFF. The CDR3 DNA reads as TGTGCCAGCAGCTTGAATGCAGATATGAACACTGAAGCTTTCTTT.